The clone carrying this T cell receptor (beta chain) was recorded a few times. Per germline, CDR1 SEHNR and CDR2 FQNEAQ (reference sequence). This CDR3 has 17 residues. V shed 1 base and J shed 0 bases, with 10 bases lying between them. This sample was included in a study of blood T cell repertoires in COVID-19. In the authors' workflow: Amplified reference gene primers provided the basis for estimating nucleated cell counts. Here immunoSEQ multiplex PCR was the method, and the copy in TCRdb shows in-frame clones only, minus some. Clone size and V and J calls were adopted from that table, with D and trimming inferred from the DNA. The data show a few hundred thousand clones, about 90% seen once. Participants, about 18 to 95 years old, spanned more than 20 US areas. Clinical history as reported by participants underpinned cohort assignment.

The chain couples TRBV7-9 to TRBJ2-6; D remains ambiguous. Sequencing used PBMCs or T cells enriched from blood (not recorded which). This sequence originates from a woman aged 25 to 45 who had recovered from COVID-19. The CDR3 sequence is CASSLDTFLSGANVLTF. The CDR3, as DNA: TGTGCCAGCAGCTTAGATACTTTCCTCTCTGGGGCCAACGTCCTGACTTTC.